The entry that follows covers one TCR beta chain sequence. The antigen is unknown. There are 14 residues in the CDR3. Germline CDR1 reads SQVTM; CDR2 reads ANQGSEA. J lost 7 bases, V lost 6 bases, and 14 bases had no gene match. The treatment: treatment-naive control, cytoreductive nephrectomy. The tumor was a clear cell renal cell carcinoma. Profiled with immunoSEQ multiplex PCR; TCRdb holds only in-frame clones, not every one. The sample includes some 4,000 clones, roughly 80% of them seen just once. This entry is derived from a study of radiation and T cells in renal cell carcinoma. Study-wide results and caveats: Irradiated tumors had higher TCR clonality than control tumors.

This TCR came from a man aged 50 to 60 with renal cell carcinoma. The chain employs TRBV29-1 and TRBJ2-7; TRBD1 matches 8 bases. Sequences were derived from tumor tissue, sampled from a patient whose treatment was nephrectomy without radiotherapy. The CDR3 sequence: CSVDTGTGGGEQYF. As DNA, the CDR3 is TGCAGCGTGGATACCGGGACAGGCGGTGGGGAGCAGTACTTC.